This TCR beta chain was sequenced in a study of blood T cells in healthy people across ages. The CDR3 spans 15 residues. The germline V and J ends were trimmed by 8 bases and 6 bases, with 19 bases remaining between them. In germline, CDR1 is MNHNS, CDR2 SASEGT. Primers used in a second PCR of roughly 6 to 11 cycles were a sample-barcoded 5' primer and a J-beta primer mix. Each cDNA molecule carried a tag from a template-switch adaptor that contained 12 random nucleotides. TCRdb recomputed calls from the 5' RACE reads with MiXCR, one row per CDR3 protein. The table shows 1.6 million or so distinct CDR3 sequences, with about 35% occurring only once. As regards this clonotype: Antigen specificity is unknown.

Study-wide results and limits: Per-million-T-cell TCR beta diversity fell roughly linearly with age.

The TCR originated in a woman aged 25 to 39 in good health. This chain connects TRBV6-1 to TRBJ1-4; possible D gene TRBD1, 5 bases. The sample was blood. The CDR3 sequence: CASQRGGVRDEKLFF. CDR3 nucleotide sequence: TGTGCCAGCCAAAGGGGCGGCGTGCGAGATGAAAAACTGTTTTTT.